The T cell receptor beta chain described here comes from a study of blood T cell repertoires in COVID-19. The table came from immunoSEQ multiplex PCR; TCRdb's copy has only in-frame clones and leaves some out. The profile shows about 180,000 clones, more than 80% of them singletons. Allocation to cohorts depended on clinical history reported by the participants. The study counted Cohort 3 donors as recovered given two negative PCRs, clearance, or symptom resolution. Sample: PBMCs or T cells enriched from blood (not recorded which). This clonotype was obtained from a man aged 35 to 55 who had recovered from COVID-19.

The CDR3: CASSLPGTGGESSYGYTF. Here the CDR3 DNA reads TGTGCCAGCAGTTTGCCCGGGACAGGGGGCGAGTCTTCCTATGGCTACACCTTC. The chain carries TRBV28 and TRBJ1-2, with 12 bases identical to TRBD1. V dropped 3 bases and J dropped 4; count of bases not matched to a gene: 12. The CDR3 has 18 amino acids. Looked up from germline, CDR1 is MDHEN and CDR2 is SYDVKM.